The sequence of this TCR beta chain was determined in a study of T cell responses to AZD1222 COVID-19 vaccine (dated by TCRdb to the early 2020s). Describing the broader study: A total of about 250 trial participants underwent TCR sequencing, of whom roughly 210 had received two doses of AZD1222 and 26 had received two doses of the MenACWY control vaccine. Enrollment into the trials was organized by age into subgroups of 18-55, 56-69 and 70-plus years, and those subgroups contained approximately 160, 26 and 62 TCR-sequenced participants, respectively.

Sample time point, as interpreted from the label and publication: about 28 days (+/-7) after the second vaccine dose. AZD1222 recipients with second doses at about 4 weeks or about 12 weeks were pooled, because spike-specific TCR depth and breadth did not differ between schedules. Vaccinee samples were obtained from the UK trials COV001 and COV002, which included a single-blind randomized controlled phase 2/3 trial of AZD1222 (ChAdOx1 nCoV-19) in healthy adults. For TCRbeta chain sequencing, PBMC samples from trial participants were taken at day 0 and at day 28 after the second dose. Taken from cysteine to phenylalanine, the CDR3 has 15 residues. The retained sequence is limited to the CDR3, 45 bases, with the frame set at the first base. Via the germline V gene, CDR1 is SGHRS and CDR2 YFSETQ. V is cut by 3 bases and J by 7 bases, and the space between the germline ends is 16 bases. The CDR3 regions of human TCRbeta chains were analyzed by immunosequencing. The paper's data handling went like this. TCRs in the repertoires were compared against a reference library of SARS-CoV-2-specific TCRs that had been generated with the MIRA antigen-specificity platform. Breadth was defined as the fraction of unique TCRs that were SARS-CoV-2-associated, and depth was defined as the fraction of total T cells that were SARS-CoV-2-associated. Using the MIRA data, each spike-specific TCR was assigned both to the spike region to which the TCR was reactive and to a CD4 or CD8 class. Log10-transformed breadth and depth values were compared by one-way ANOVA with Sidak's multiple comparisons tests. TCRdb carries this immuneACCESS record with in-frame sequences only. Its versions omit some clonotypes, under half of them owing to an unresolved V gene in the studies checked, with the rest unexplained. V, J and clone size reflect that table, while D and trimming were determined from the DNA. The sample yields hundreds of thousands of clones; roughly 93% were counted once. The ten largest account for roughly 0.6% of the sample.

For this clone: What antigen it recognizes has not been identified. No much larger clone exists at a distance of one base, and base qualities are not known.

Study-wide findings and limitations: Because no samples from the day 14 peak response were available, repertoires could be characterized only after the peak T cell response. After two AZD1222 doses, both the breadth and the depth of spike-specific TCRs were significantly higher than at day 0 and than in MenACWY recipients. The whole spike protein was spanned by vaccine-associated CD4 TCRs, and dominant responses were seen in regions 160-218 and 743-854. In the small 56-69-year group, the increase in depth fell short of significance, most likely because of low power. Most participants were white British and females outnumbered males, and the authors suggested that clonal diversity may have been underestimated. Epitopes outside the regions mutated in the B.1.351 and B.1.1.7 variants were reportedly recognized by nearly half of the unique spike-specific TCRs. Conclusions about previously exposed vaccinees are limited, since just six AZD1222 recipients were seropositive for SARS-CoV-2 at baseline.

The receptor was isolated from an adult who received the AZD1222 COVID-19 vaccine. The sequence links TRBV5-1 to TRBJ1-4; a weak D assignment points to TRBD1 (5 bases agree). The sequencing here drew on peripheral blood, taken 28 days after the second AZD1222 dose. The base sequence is TGCGCCAGCAGCTGGGGCCCCGGGGAGGGTGAAAAACTGTTTTTT. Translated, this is CASSWGPGEGEKLFF.